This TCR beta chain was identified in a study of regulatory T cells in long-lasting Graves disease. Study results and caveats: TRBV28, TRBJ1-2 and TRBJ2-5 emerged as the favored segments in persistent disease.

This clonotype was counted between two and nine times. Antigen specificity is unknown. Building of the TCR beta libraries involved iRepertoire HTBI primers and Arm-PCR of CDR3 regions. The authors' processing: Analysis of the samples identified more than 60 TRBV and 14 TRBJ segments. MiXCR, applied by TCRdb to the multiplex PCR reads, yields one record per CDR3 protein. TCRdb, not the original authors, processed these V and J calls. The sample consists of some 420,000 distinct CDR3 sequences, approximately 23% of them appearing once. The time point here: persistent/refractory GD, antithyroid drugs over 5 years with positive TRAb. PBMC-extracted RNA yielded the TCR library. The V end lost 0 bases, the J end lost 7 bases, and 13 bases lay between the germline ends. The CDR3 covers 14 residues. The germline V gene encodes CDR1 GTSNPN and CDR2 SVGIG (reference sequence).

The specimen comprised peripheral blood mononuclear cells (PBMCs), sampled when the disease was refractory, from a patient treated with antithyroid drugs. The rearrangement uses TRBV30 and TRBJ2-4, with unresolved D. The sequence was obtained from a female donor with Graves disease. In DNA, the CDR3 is TGTGCCTGGAGTGTACTCCCGGACGGGAACATTCAGTACTTC. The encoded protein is CAWSVLPDGNIQYF.